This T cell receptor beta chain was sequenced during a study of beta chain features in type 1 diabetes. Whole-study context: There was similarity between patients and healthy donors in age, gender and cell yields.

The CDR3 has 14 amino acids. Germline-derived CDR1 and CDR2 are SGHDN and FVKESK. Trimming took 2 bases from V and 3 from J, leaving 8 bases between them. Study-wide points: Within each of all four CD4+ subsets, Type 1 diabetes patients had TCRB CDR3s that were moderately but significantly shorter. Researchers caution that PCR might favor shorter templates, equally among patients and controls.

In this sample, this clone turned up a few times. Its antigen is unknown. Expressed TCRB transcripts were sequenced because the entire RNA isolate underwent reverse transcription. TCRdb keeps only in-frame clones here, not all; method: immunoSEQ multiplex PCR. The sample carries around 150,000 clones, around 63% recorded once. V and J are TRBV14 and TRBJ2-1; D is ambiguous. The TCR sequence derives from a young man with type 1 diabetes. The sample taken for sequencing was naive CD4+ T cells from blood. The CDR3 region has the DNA TGTGCCAGCAGCCAATCAGGCCGCTACAATGAGCAGTTCTTC. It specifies CASSQSGRYNEQFF.